Described below is a single TCR beta chain sequence and its context. The data were obtained in a study of CD8 T cells in Susac syndrome. Sequencing of TCR beta was performed on blood CD8+ and CD4+ T cells. The multiple sclerosis controls were treatment-naive patients affected by stable or active relapsing-remitting disease. TEMRA cells were FACS-enriched, while CD8+ and CD4+ T cells were negatively isolated. The CDR3 is 14 amino acids. The V and J ends lost 0 bases and 2 bases respectively, with 6 bases between them. The V gene's germline CDR1 is SGHRS and CDR2 YFSETQ. RNA, at 0.5 to 1 ug, was reverse transcribed with random hexamers. Amplification of the TCR beta CDR3 was carried out by immunoSEQ multiplex PCR, which spanned a total of 54 Vbeta and 13 Jbeta segments. MiXCR, run by TCRdb on the immunoSEQ multiplex PCR reads, gives a single entry per CDR3 protein. In the table there are 250,000 to 350,000 distinct CDR3 sequences, 92% of which are singletons.

This chain joins TRBV5-1 and TRBJ1-5; D unclear. The receptor was derived from a human donor with multiple sclerosis. The sample consisted of CD4+ T cells from PBMCs. The CDR3 here is CASSLEGGNQPQHF. CDR3 DNA sequence: TGCGCCAGCAGCTTGGAAGGAGGCAATCAGCCCCAGCATTTT.